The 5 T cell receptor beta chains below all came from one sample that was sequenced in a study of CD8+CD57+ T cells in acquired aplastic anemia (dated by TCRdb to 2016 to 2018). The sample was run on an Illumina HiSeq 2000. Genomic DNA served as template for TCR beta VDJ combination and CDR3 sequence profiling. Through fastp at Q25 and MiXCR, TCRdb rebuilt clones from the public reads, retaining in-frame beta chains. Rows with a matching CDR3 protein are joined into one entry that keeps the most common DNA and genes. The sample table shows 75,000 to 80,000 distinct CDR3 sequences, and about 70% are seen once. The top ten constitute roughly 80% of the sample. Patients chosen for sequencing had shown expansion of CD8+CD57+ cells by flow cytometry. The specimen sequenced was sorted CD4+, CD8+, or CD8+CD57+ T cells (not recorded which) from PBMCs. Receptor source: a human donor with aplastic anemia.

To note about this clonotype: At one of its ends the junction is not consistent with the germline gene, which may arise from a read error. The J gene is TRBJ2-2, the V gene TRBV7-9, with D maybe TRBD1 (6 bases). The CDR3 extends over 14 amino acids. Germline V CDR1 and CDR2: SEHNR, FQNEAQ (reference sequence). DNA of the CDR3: TGTGCCAGCAGCCCTCCCAGGGGCACCGGGGATCTGTTTTTT. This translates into CASSPPRGTGDLFF.

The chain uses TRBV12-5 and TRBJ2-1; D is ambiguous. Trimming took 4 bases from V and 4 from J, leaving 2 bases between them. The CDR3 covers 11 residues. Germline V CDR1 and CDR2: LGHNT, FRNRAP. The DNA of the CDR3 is TGTGCTAGTGGTTCTTACAATGAGCAGTTCTTC. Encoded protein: CASGSYNEQFF.

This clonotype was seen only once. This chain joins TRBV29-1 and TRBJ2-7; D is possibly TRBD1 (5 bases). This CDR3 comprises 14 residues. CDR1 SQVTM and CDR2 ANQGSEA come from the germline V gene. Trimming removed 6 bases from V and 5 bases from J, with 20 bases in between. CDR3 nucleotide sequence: TGCAGCGTCCTAAGCGCAGGGTTGCGTGACGAGCAGTACTTC. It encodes CSVLSAGLRDEQYF.

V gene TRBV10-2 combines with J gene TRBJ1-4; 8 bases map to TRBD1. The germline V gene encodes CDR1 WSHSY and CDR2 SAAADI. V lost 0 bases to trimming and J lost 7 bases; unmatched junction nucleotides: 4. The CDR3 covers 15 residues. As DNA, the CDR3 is TGCGCCAGCAGTGAGTCCCCAGGGGGCATTGAAAAACTGTTTTTT. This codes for CASSESPGGIEKLFF.

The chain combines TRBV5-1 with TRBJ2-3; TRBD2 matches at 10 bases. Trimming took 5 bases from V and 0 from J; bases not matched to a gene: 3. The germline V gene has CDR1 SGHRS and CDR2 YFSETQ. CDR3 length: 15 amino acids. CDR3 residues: CASRTSGYSTDTQYF. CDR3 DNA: TGCGCCAGCAGGACTAGCGGGTACAGCACAGATACGCAGTATTTT. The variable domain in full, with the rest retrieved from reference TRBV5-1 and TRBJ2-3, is KAGVTQTPRYLIKTRGQQVTLSCSPISGHRSVSWYQQTPGQGLQFLFEYFSETQRNKGNFPGRFSGRQFSNSRSEMNVSTLELGDSALYLCASRTSGYSTDTQYFGPGTRLTVL.